This record concerns one TCR beta chain sequence. Antigen: not known. The sample is drawn from a study of long-term antiretroviral therapy in people with HIV. Study observations and caveats: The repertoire was dominated at all time points by clones expanded before ART.

Looked up from germline, CDR1 is SGHRS and CDR2 is YFSETQ. Unmatched junction bases numbered 7, after V lost 6 bases and J lost 4 bases. The CDR3 is made up of 14 amino acids. Researchers ran immunoSEQ v3.0 at survey level. The repertoire was sequenced with immunoSEQ multiplex PCR; TCRdb's copy has only in-frame clones and lacks some. The table shows roughly 30,000 clones, with 75% to 90% occurring only once. The V and J genes are TRBV5-1 and TRBJ2-5; 9 positions agree with TRBD1. The sample was unsorted PBMCs, taken 0.8 years before starting antiretroviral therapy. The TCR sequence derives from a man aged 18 to 29 with HIV. The CDR3 DNA reads as TGCGCCAGCACTACAGGGGGCAAAGGAGAGACCCAGTACTTC. Translated, it gives CASTTGGKGETQYF.